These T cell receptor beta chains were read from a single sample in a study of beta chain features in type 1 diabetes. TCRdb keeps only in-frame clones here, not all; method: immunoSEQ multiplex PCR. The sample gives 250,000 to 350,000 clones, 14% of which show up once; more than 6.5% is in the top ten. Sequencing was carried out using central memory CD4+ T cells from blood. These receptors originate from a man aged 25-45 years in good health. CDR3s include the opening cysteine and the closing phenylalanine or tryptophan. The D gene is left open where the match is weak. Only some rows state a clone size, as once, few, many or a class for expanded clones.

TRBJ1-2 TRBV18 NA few TGTGCCAGCTCCCCGTCCCAGGGATGGGACTATGGCTACACCTTC CASSPSQGWDYGYTF
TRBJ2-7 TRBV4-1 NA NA TGCGCCAGCAGCCAAGAGTATGCGGGGAGAACCTACGAGCAGTACTTC CASSQEYAGRTYEQYF
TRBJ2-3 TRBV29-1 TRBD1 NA TGCAGCGTTGCCCCGGGACAGCGCACAGATACGCAGTATTTT CSVAPGQRTDTQYF
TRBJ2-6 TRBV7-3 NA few TGTGCCAGCAGCCCCCGTGCGGGCCCTCGAGGCTCTGGGGCCAACGTCCTGACTTTC CASSPRAGPRGSGANVLTF
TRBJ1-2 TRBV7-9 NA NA TGTGCCAGCAGCGTTAGGACAAGATATGCCTTC CASSVRTRYAF
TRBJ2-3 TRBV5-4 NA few TGTGCCAGCAGCCGCAAATACACAGATACGCAGTATTTT CASSRKYTDTQYF
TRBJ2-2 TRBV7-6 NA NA TGTGCCAGCAGCTTAGCGGCCCAGGGGACCGGGGAGCTGTTTTTT CASSLAAQGTGELFF
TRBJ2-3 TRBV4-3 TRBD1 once TGCGCCAGCAGCCAAGCAATATCGGGACAGGGCACAGATACGCAGTATTTT CASSQAISGQGTDTQYF
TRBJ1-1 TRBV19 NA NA TGTGCCAGTAGTTATGGAGGGGTCGGAGGGACTGAAGCTTTCTTT CASSYGGVGGTEAFF
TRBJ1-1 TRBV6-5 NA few TGTGCCAGCAGTTCCCCCAGCTCGAACACTGAAGCTTTCTTT CASSSPSSNTEAFF
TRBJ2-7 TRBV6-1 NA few TGTGCCAGCAGGCTCAAGGAGCAGTACTTC CASRLKEQYF
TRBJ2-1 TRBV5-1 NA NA TGCGCCAGCAGATCTGCGCGGATCTCCTACAATGAGCAGTTCTTC CASRSARISYNEQFF
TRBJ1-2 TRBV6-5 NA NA TGTGCCAGCAGTTACTCCCCGGGCTATGGCTACACCTTC CASSYSPGYGYTF
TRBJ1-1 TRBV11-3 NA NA TGTGCCAGCAGCTTGTCAAGAGGATCTGAAGCTTTCTTT CASSLSRGSEAFF
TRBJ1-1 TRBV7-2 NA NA TGTGCCAGCAGCTTAGTCCCGGGGGGCGACACTGAAGCTTTCTTT CASSLVPGGDTEAFF
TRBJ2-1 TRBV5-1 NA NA TGCGCCAGCAGCTTGGATTCGTACAATGAGCAGTTCTTC CASSLDSYNEQFF
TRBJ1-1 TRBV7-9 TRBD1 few TGTGCCAGCAGCTTGACAGGGGATGGGAACACTGAAGCTTTCTTT CASSLTGDGNTEAFF
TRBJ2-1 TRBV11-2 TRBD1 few TGTGCCAGCAGCTTAAAGTTTTTCCGACAGGGTCGGGACAATGAGCAGTTCTTC CASSLKFFRQGRDNEQFF
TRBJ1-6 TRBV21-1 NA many TGTGCCAGCGTAGTCCGCGCAGTCAATTCACCCCTCCACTTT CASVVRAVNSPLHF
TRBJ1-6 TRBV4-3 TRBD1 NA TGCGCCAGCAGCCAAGATAGAACAGGGGGGCGCTCCTATAATTCACCCCTCCACTTT CASSQDRTGGRSYNSPLHF
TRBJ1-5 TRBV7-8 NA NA TGTGCCAGCAGCTCCGACGGTCCGACGGGACAGCCCCAGCATTTT CASSSDGPTGQPQHF
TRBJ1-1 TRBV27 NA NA TGTGCCAGCAGTCAAGGGAGTGGGACTGAAGCTTTCTTT CASSQGSGTEAFF
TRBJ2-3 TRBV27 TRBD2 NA TGTGCCAGCAGTCCAACAGCGGGAGGGATGACAGATACGCAGTATTTT CASSPTAGGMTDTQYF
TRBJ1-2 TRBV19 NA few TGTGCCAGTAGTATCAAGACAGGATTTAACTATGGCTACACCTTC CASSIKTGFNYGYTF
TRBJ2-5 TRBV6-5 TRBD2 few TGTGCCAGCAGTTACTTGGGCGGGGGGGCCATCGAGACCCAGTACTTC CASSYLGGGAIETQYF
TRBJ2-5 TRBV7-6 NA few TGTGCCAGCAGCTTAGCTGGGGAGACCCAGTACTTC CASSLAGETQYF
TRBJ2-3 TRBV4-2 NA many TGTGCCAGCAGCCAACGGGTTTTCCAACCACTGCAAGATACGCAGTATTTT CASSQRVFQPLQDTQYF
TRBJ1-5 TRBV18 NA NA TGTGCCAGCTCAGAGGGACAAATCAATCAGCCCCAGCATTTT CASSEGQINQPQHF
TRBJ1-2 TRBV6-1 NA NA TGTGCCAGCAGTGAACTTCCGGGAGACGGCTACACCTTC CASSELPGDGYTF
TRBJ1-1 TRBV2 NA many TGTGCCAGCAGTAGCACAGGGCGCACTGAAGCTTTCTTT CASSSTGRTEAFF
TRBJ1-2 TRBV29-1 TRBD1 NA TGCAGCAGTAGGGACAGGGATCGCTACACCTTC CSSRDRDRYTF
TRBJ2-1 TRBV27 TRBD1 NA TGTGCCAGCCGAAGTGCAGGGACAGGCTCCTACAATGAGCAGTTCTTC CASRSAGTGSYNEQFF
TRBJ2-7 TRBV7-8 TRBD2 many TGTGCCAGCAGCTTAGCTCGGGCTAGCGGCATTTCCTACGAGCAGTACTTC CASSLARASGISYEQYF
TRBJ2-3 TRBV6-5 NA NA TGTGCCAGCAGTTATGGGGGCCGGGGGTATACGCAGTATTTT CASSYGGRGYTQYF
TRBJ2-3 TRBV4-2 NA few TGTGCCAGCAGTAACCTAGGGTTCACAGATACGCAGTATTTT CASSNLGFTDTQYF
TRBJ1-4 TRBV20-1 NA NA TGCAGTGCTAGAGCTGAAAAACTGTTTTTT CSARAEKLFF
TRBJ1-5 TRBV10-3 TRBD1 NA TGTGCCATCAGTCCGGGACAGGGGACTCAGCCCCAGCATTTT CAISPGQGTQPQHF
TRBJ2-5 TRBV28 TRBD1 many TGTGCCAGCAGTTTAGCCCGGACAGGGGATGGGACCCAGTACTTC CASSLARTGDGTQYF
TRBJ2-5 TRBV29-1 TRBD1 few TGCAGCGCCCACAGGGGTCAGCAGGAGACCCAGTACTTC CSAHRGQQETQYF
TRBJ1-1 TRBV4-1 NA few TGCGCCAGCAGCCAAGAGGGCAGGCGGATCGGGAACACTGAAGCTTTCTTT CASSQEGRRIGNTEAFF